Listed below are T cell receptor beta chains from one sample, sequenced in a study of T cells in Graves' hyperthyroidism and ophthalmopathy. One entry per CDR3 protein, called by TCRdb with MiXCR from the multiplex PCR reads. The repertoire holds roughly 750,000 distinct CDR3 sequences, with 16% as singletons. Sequenced: blood. The receptors derive from a man between 18 and 29 years old with Graves' hyperthyroidism. Each CDR3 is given with its conserved first and last residue. The D gene is left open where the match is weak. Clone size appears in some rows only: once, few, many, or a class for an expanded clone.

>NA|TRBJ2-3|NA|TRBV19
TGTGCCAGTAGTTCCCGGGAGAGTACGCAGTATTTT
CASSSRESTQYF
>NA|TRBJ2-7|TRBD2|TRBV27
TGTGCCAGCAGAAGGACTAGCGGGAGGGGAAGCTACGAGCAGTACTTC
CASRRTSGRGSYEQYF
>NA|TRBJ2-2|NA|TRBV9
TGTGCCAGTACCTCCGGGACTACCGAGGGGGCCGGGGAGCTGTTTTTT
CASTSGTTEGAGELFF
>few|TRBJ1-1|NA|TRBV27
TGTGCCAGCAGTTTATCGATCCAGAGCACTGAAGCTTTCTTT
CASSLSIQSTEAFF
>few|TRBJ2-1|TRBD2|TRBV7-3
TGTGCCAGCAGCTTAAAGCACGCTAGCGGGGTTCTTTACAATGAGCAGTTCTTC
CASSLKHASGVLYNEQFF
>many|TRBJ2-7|NA|TRBV11-2
TGTGCCAGCAGCTTAGGGCCAGGTTCAAACGAGCAGTACTTC
CASSLGPGSNEQYF
>many|TRBJ2-5|NA|TRBV2
TGTGCCAGCAGTTCAGCGACAGAGACCCAGTACTTC
CASSSATETQYF
>many|TRBJ1-1|NA|TRBV6-2/TRBV6-3
TGTGCCAGCAGTCCCCCAGGAATGGACACTGAAGCTTTCTTT
CASSPPGMDTEAFF
>few|TRBJ1-1|NA|TRBV7-9
TGTGCCAGCATCCACCCGCCCGGTTACACTGAAGCTTTCTTT
CASIHPPGYTEAFF
>many|TRBJ2-2|NA|TRBV28
TGTGCCAGCACACGAACCCAGACAGCGAACACCGGGGAGCTGTTTTTT
CASTRTQTANTGELFF
>NA|TRBJ2-2|NA|TRBV27
TGTGCCAGCAGAGTGAACAAATACACCGGGGAGCTGTTTTTT
CASRVNKYTGELFF
>many|TRBJ2-1|NA|TRBV15
TGTGCCACCAGCAGGGCCCTTGACCCGGGGGTCAGTGAGCAGTTCTTC
CATSRALDPGVSEQFF
>few|TRBJ2-2|NA|TRBV30
TGTGCCTGGATTAGTACCCTTAACACCGGGGAGCTGTTTTTT
CAWISTLNTGELFF
>many|TRBJ2-1|NA|TRBV5-1
TGCGCCAGCAGCGCCCACGCGAGAGAGCAGTTCTTC
CASSAHAREQFF
>few|TRBJ2-4|NA|TRBV30
TGTGCCTGGACCAGGGGCCTAGGGCTCAAAGACATTCAGTACTTC
CAWTRGLGLKDIQYF
>NA|TRBJ1-5|NA|TRBV2
TGTGCCAGCAGCGAAAACTATAGCAATCAGCCCCAGCATTTT
CASSENYSNQPQHF
>many|TRBJ2-1|NA|TRBV18
TGTGCCAGCTCACCAGGGGGCCCCACCTACAATGAGCAGTTCTTC
CASSPGGPTYNEQFF
>few|TRBJ2-1|NA|TRBV24-1
TGTGCCACCAGTGATTTGAGCGCGGTCAATGAGCAGTTCTTC
CATSDLSAVNEQFF
>many|TRBJ1-1|NA|TRBV18
TGTGCCAGCTCACGAGGCAGGGGTGTAGTAGGGACTGAAGCTTTCTTT
CASSRGRGVVGTEAFF
>many|TRBJ1-1|NA|TRBV2
TGTGCCAGCAGTATTGACAGGAGCACTGAAGCTTTCTTT
CASSIDRSTEAFF
>many|TRBJ2-3|NA|TRBV24-1
TGTGCCACCAGTGATTTGCAGGACAGCACAGATACGCAGTATTTT
CATSDLQDSTDTQYF
>many|TRBJ1-2|NA|TRBV12-3/TRBV12-4
TGTGCCAGCAGAATGGACAGTCGGGGCTACACCTTC
CASRMDSRGYTF
>many|TRBJ1-2|NA|TRBV28
TGTGCCAGCAGTTTAGGGGGGGTATATGGCTACACCTTC
CASSLGGVYGYTF
>once|TRBJ1-1|NA|TRBV19
TGTGCCAGTAGTAAAATTGAGCCTGAAATGAACACTGAAGCTTTCTTT
CASSKIEPEMNTEAFF
>many|TRBJ1-1|NA|TRBV7-2
TGTGCCAGCAGCTTAGATAAACAGGTGAACACTGAAGCTTTCTTT
CASSLDKQVNTEAFF
>few|TRBJ2-7|NA|TRBV10-3
TGTGCCATCAGTGTAGGACAGACCTACGAGCAGTACTTC
CAISVGQTYEQYF
>NA|TRBJ2-5|NA|TRBV7-9
TGTGCCAGCAGTATGGGGGCCGGCGGGAGCTACCAAGAGACCCAGTACTTC
CASSMGAGGSYQETQYF
>NA|TRBJ1-1|NA|TRBV12-3/TRBV12-4
TGTGCCAGCGAATCAGTGGGCGGCTTGAACACTGAAGCTTTCTTT
CASESVGGLNTEAFF
>few|TRBJ1-1|NA|TRBV28
TGTGCCAGCAGTTTAGAGGCTCGGGGCACTGAAGCTTTCTTT
CASSLEARGTEAFF
>NA|TRBJ2-1|NA|TRBV4-1
TGCGCCAGCAGCCAAGGGTCAGTTTTACGTCTAAATGAGCAGTTCTTC
CASSQGSVLRLNEQFF